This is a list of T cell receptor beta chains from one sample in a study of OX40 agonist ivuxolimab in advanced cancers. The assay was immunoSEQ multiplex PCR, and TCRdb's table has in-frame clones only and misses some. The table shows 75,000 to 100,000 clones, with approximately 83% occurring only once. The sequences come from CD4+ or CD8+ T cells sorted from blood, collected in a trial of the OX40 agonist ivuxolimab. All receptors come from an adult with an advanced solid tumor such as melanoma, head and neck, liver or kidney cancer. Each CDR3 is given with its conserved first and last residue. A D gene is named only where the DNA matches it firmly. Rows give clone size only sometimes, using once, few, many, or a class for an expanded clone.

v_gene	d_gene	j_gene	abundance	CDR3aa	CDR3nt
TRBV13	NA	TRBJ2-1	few	CASKIGSYNEQFF	TGTGCCAGCAAAATAGGGTCCTACAATGAGCAGTTCTTC
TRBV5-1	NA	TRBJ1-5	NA	CASSPGGWGNQPQHF	TGCGCCAGCAGCCCCGGAGGGTGGGGGAATCAGCCCCAGCATTTT
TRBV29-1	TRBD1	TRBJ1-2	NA	CSVDGSRGNYGYTF	TGCAGCGTTGACGGATCCAGGGGGAACTATGGCTACACCTTC
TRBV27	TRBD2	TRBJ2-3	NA	CASSSVAGSTDTQYF	TGTGCCAGCAGTTCCGTAGCGGGAAGCACAGATACGCAGTATTTT
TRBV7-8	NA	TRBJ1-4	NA	CASSPTGTTNEKLFF	TGTGCCAGCAGCCCAACCGGGACAACTAATGAAAAACTGTTTTTT
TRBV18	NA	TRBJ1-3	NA	CASSPLRSRVSGNTIYF	TGTGCCAGCTCACCACTTAGATCCCGTGTCTCTGGAAACACCATATATTTT
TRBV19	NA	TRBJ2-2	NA	CASSISDTGELFF	TGTGCCAGTAGTATTAGCGACACCGGGGAGCTGTTTTTT
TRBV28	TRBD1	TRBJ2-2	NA	CASSHDRGTNTGELFF	TGTGCCAGCAGCCACGACAGGGGCACTAACACCGGGGAGCTGTTTTTT
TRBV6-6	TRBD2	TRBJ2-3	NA	CASSYARGSVDTQYF	TGTGCCAGCAGTTACGCGCGGGGGTCCGTAGATACGCAGTATTTT
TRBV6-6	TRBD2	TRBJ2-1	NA	CASASGGAGNNEQFF	TGTGCCAGCGCTAGCGGGGGGGCCGGAAACAATGAGCAGTTCTTC
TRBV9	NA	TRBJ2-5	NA	CASSVGYGQETQYF	TGTGCCAGCAGCGTAGGTTATGGGCAAGAGACCCAGTACTTC
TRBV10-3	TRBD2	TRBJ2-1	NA	CATQPSGGDNEQFF	TGTGCCACCCAACCTAGCGGGGGAGACAATGAGCAGTTCTTC
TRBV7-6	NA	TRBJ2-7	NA	CASSAQESHEQYF	TGTGCCAGCAGCGCCCAAGAAAGTCACGAGCAGTACTTC
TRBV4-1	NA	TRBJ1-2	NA	CASSQGPGTLYGYTF	TGCGCCAGCAGCCAAGGCCCCGGGACACTCTATGGCTACACCTTC
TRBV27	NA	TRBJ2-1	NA	CASSLFPAGMGSYNEQFF	TGTGCCAGCAGTTTATTCCCTGCGGGGATGGGCTCCTACAATGAGCAGTTCTTC
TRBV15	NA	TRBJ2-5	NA	CATSRDRRVETQYF	TGTGCCACCAGCAGAGATCGGAGGGTGGAGACCCAGTACTTC
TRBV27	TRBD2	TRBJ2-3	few	CASSLRGTSGPTDTQYF	TGTGCCAGCAGTTTAAGGGGCACTAGCGGCCCCACAGATACGCAGTATTTT
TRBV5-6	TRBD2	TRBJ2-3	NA	CASSLAASGGFSTDTQYF	TGTGCCAGCAGCTTGGCGGCTAGCGGGGGGTTTAGCACAGATACGCAGTATTTT
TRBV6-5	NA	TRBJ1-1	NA	CASRGNTEAFF	TGTGCCAGCAGGGGTAACACTGAAGCTTTCTTT
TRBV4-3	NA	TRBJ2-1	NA	CASSQAQGYNEQFF	TGCGCCAGCAGCCAAGCTCAGGGCTACAATGAGCAGTTCTTC
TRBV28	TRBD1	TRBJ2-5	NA	CASSTRQGQETQYF	TGTGCCAGCAGCACTCGACAGGGGCAAGAGACCCAGTACTTC
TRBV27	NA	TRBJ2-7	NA	CASSLRHQSHEQYF	TGTGCCAGCAGTTTAAGACATCAATCCCACGAGCAGTACTTC
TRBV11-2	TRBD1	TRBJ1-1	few	CASSLDTHRGRSTVTEAFF	TGTGCCAGCAGCTTAGATACCCACAGGGGGCGAAGTACCGTCACTGAAGCTTTCTTT
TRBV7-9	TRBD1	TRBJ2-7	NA	CASSNDRGLYEQYF	TGTGCCAGCAGCAACGACAGGGGGCTTTACGAGCAGTACTTC
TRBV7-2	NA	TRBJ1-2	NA	CASSNGATGNYGYTF	TGTGCCAGCAGCAATGGGGCAACTGGGAACTATGGCTACACCTTC
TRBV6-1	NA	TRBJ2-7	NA	CACRDNSYEQYF	TGTGCCTGCCGGGACAATTCCTACGAGCAGTACTTC
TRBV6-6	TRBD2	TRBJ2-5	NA	CASSYRASGGSPTQYF	TGTGCCAGCAGTTACCGGGCTAGCGGGGGCAGCCCGACCCAGTACTTC
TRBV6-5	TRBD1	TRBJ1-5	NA	CASGTGAQPQHF	TGTGCCAGCGGGACAGGGGCTCAGCCCCAGCATTTT
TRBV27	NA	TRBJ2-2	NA	CASSPRGGELFF	TGTGCCAGCAGTCCCCGGGGCGGGGAGCTGTTTTTT
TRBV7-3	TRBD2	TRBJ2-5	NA	CASSLGTSEETQYF	TGTGCCAGCAGCTTAGGGACTAGCGAGGAGACCCAGTACTTC
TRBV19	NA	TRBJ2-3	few	CASSIRIRGKDTQYF	TGTGCCAGTAGTATACGGATCCGTGGGAAAGATACGCAGTATTTT
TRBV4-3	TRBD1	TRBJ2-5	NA	CASSHDYTGGPRETQYF	TGCGCCAGCAGCCATGATTATACAGGGGGCCCGCGGGAGACCCAGTACTTC
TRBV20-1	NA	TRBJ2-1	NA	CSAALRDEQFF	TGCAGTGCCGCGCTACGGGACGAGCAGTTCTTC
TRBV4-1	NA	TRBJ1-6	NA	CASSQVNNSPLHF	TGCGCCAGCAGCCAAGTAAATAATTCACCCCTCCACTTT
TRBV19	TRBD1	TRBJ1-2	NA	CASSMQGGIGYTF	TGTGCCAGTAGTATGCAGGGGGGGATTGGCTACACCTTC
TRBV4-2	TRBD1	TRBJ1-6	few	CASSQDPTGVDYNSPLHF	TGTGCCAGCAGCCAAGACCCGACAGGGGTAGATTATAATTCACCCCTCCACTTT
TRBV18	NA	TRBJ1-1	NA	CASSPRDHTEAFF	TGTGCCAGCTCACCACGGGACCACACTGAAGCTTTCTTT
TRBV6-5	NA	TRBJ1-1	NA	CASSYSERNTEAFF	TGTGCCAGCAGTTACTCGGAAAGGAACACTGAAGCTTTCTTT
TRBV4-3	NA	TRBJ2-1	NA	CASSQDLGGREQFF	TGCGCCAGCAGCCAAGATCTGGGGGGGCGTGAGCAGTTCTTC
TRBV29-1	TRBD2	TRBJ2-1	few	CSVARGSGRTGNEQFF	TGCAGCGTTGCCCGGGGTAGCGGGAGGACCGGCAATGAGCAGTTCTTC
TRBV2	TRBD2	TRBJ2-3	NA	CASRLAGATTDTQYF	TGTGCCAGCAGACTAGCGGGGGCAACCACAGATACGCAGTATTTT
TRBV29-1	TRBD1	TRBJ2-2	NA	CSVTGGYTGELFF	TGCAGCGTAACAGGGGGCTACACCGGGGAGCTGTTTTTT
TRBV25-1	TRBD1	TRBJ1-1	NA	CASSVSGTGVTEAFF	TGTGCCAGCAGTGTATCCGGGACAGGGGTCACTGAAGCTTTCTTT
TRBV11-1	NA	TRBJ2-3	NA	CASSLVAVTHTQYF	TGTGCCAGCAGCTTGGTCGCGGTCACACATACGCAGTATTTT
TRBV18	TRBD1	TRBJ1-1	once	CASSPQTGGTEAFF	TGTGCCAGCTCACCACAGACAGGGGGTACTGAAGCTTTCTTT
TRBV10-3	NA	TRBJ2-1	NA	CAISISSGSYNEQFF	TGTGCCATCAGTATAAGTAGTGGATCCTACAATGAGCAGTTCTTC